This TCR beta chain is from a study of Graves' ophthalmopathy and Graves' hyperthyroidism. This CDR3 has 14 residues. The germline V and J ends were trimmed by 2 bases and 3 bases, with 10 bases remaining between them. CDR3 regions of TCR beta were amplified from RNA transcripts. After a first-round RT-PCR with HTBI primers, a second-round multiplex PCR was run. TCRdb used MiXCR to reprocess the multiplex PCR reads, holding one entry per CDR3 protein. The sample has under 800,000 distinct CDR3 sequences, 22% seen once. This clonotype came up many times. The sequence was obtained from a woman younger than 35 with stable Graves' hyperthyroidism. Some clones in this sample may be carry-over from other donors' samples. The sequenced sample consisted of peripheral blood. The chain links TRBV12-3 or TRBV12-4 to TRBJ2-5, with D possibly being TRBD2 (6 bases). The CDR3 coding sequence is TGTGCCAGCAGTTTATACGGAGGGGAAGAGACCCAGTACTTC. It codes for CASSLYGGEETQYF.